This TCR beta chain emerged from a study of shared clonotypes between healthy human individuals. Study in general: The cohort had two women and a few men, ages 18 to 49. Study-wide points: Clonotype sharing across donors was expected to vary with sequencing depth.

Remarks on this clone: No antigen is known for it.

This CDR3 spans 13 amino acids. Germline loops: CDR1 SQVTM, CDR2 ANQGSEA. V lost 6 bases and J lost 12, with 21 bases in between. Measured with immunoSEQ multiplex PCR; TCRdb has only the in-frame clones, and not every one. This sample has approximately 1,500,000 clones, with around 97% found just once. Sequencing was done on a sample of naive CD4+ T cells sorted from blood. Subset given: CD45RA+ positively selected. This TCR derives from a man aged 25 to 40 in good health. The genes are TRBV29-1 and TRBJ2-1; TRBD2 might be the D (5 bases). The CDR3 sequence: CSVPAIREGGQFF. CDR3 bases: TGCAGCGTCCCTGCCATCCGAGAGGGTGGGCAGTTCTTC.